The 22 T cell receptor beta chains below come from one sample, sequenced in a study of CXCR3-negative and CXCR3-positive naive CD8 T cells. General study results and limits: Relative to CXCR3-negative naive cells, CXCR3-positive naive cells had more hydrophobic TRB CDR3s.

In preparing the TRB cDNA libraries, 5' RACE with UMI labels was used. After re-calling the 5' RACE reads, TCRdb lists one entry per CDR3 protein, DNA absent. Across 150,000 or so distinct CDR3 sequences, the top ten clones capture around 0.5% of the sample. No antigens are known for them. The sample consisted of naive CXCR3+ CD8+ T cells from blood. Stated subset: CD45RO-CCR7+CD27+CD95- naive CD8+ T cells expressing CXCR3 (TNR3+). Receptor source: a human donor in good health. Some clones in this sample may be carry-over from other donors' samples.

The V gene is TRBV7-9, the J gene TRBJ2-1; TCRdb calls TRBD1, which cannot be checked without DNA. CDR3 size: 17 residues. Germline CDR1 SEHNR, CDR2 FQNEAQ (reference sequence). The CDR3 region is CASSSISGTGLYNEQFF.

The rearrangement links TRBV20-1 to TRBJ1-1; TCRdb reports TRBD1, a call that lacks DNA to check it against. Per the germline V gene, CDR1 is DFQATT and CDR2 is SNEGSKA (reference sequence). This CDR3 spans 12 amino acids. CDR3: CSAPEGATEAFF.

The chain uses TRBV29-1 and TRBJ2-2; TCRdb's D call, TRBD1, is unchecked because there is no DNA. Germline lookup yields CDR1 SQVTM and CDR2 ANQGSEA. The CDR3 length is 13 residues. Here the CDR3 reads CSVAGTDTGELFF.

V and J are TRBV19 and TRBJ2-5; with no DNA, the TCRdb D assignment of TRBD1 cannot be verified. Germline CDR1 and CDR2: LNHDA and SQIVND (reference sequence). The CDR3 consists of 15 residues. The CDR3: CASSYRDSLGETQYF.

CDR3: CASSLERGVHDEQYF. The rearrangement joins TRBV7-9 to TRBJ2-7; TCRdb's D call, TRBD2, is unchecked because there is no DNA. The CDR3 has 15 residues. Germline V gene lookup returns CDR1 SEHNR and CDR2 FQNEAQ (reference sequence).

The chain couples TRBV7-9 to TRBJ2-1; absent DNA, TCRdb's TRBD1 call cannot be checked. CDR1 SEHNR and CDR2 FQNEAQ come from the germline V gene (reference sequence). The CDR3 loop spans 15 amino acids. The CDR3 sequence: CASTLGATERNEQFF.

The V call is TRBV4-3, the J call TRBJ2-2. The germline gives CDR1 LGHNA, CDR2 YSLEER. The CDR3 spans 13 residues. The CDR3 protein is CASSHGETGELFF.

The chain employs TRBV29-1 and TRBJ1-1; without DNA, the TCRdb call of TRBD1 cannot be checked. This CDR3 is built from 12 residues. CDR1 SQVTM and CDR2 ANQGSEA come from the germline V gene. CDR3 residues: CSVTGEETEAFF.

V and J are TRBV9 and TRBJ1-3; TCRdb gives TRBD1 as the D gene, but with no DNA this cannot be confirmed. Germline CDR1 is SGDLS and CDR2 is YYNGEE. The CDR3 consists of 16 residues. CDR3 amino acids: CASSAGTDSSGNTIYF.

The V call is TRBV20-1, the J call TRBJ2-4; the TCRdb D gene call, TRBD2, has no DNA to confirm it. The CDR3 length is 13 residues. CDR1 and CDR2 (germline): DFQATT, SNEGSKA (reference sequence). CDR3: CSVTRGGKNIQYF.

V gene TRBV11-1 combines with J gene TRBJ2-5; TCRdb proposes TRBD2, but this gene call is untestable without DNA. The CDR3 extends over 15 amino acids. CDR1 is SGHAT, CDR2 FQDESV, per germline (reference sequence). CDR3 protein: CASSLTTGLSKTQYF.

The CDR3 loop is CASSPDRVNQPQHF. The chain recombines TRBV6-2 or TRBV6-3 with TRBJ1-5; TCRdb's D call of TRBD1 is untestable without DNA. The CDR3 contains 14 residues. Germline-derived CDR1 and CDR2 are MNHEY and SVGEGT.

This chain links TRBV3-1 with TRBJ2-1. Germline CDR1 LGHDT, CDR2 YNNKEL (reference sequence). The length of the CDR3 is 18 residues. The CDR3 loop is CASSQELTGPPRDNEQFF.

CDR3 region: CASSKQADSNYGYTF. This chain uses TRBV6-6 with TRBJ1-2; TCRdb selects TRBD1, and the lack of DNA leaves this call unchecked. The CDR3 extends over 15 amino acids. Germline V gene sequence: CDR1 MNHNY, CDR2 SVGAGI (reference sequence).

The rearrangement joins TRBV5-1 to TRBJ2-7; checking the TCRdb D call of TRBD1 is not possible without DNA. The CDR3 length is 15 residues. CDR1 is SGHRS and CDR2 is YFSETQ in the germline V gene. CDR3 protein: CASSPDSGPFYEQYF.

The genes are TRBV28 and TRBJ2-5; TCRdb's D gene call, TRBD1, goes unchecked for lack of DNA. This CDR3 has 15 amino acids. The V gene's germline CDR1 is MDHEN and CDR2 SYDVKM. This CDR3 is CASIKQGYSEETQYF.

The chain combines TRBV20-1 with TRBJ2-1; TCRdb lists TRBD2, though no DNA is available to test this call. This CDR3 is built from 17 residues. Germline values: CDR1 DFQATT, CDR2 SNEGSKA (reference sequence). CDR3 protein: CSAILPAAETFYNEQFF.

The chain uses TRBV19 and TRBJ2-1. Per the germline V gene, CDR1 is LNHDA and CDR2 is SQIVND (reference sequence). CDR3 length: 15 amino acids. The CDR3 loop is CASSISSNSYNEQFF.

The chain joins TRBV6-5 to TRBJ1-2; TCRdb picks TRBD1, but there is no DNA to check that call. The CDR3 loop spans 15 amino acids. Germline CDR1 and CDR2: MNHEY and SVGAGI. This CDR3 is CASSYGGQGAVGYTF.

This chain links TRBV15 with TRBJ2-5; TCRdb indicates TRBD1, and absent DNA this call remains unverified. The CDR3 loop spans 16 amino acids. Germline assignment: CDR1 LNHNV and CDR2 YYDKDF (reference sequence). CDR3 loop: CATSVKTGIYQEAQYF.

J is TRBJ2-3 and V is TRBV30; TCRdb selects TRBD1, and the lack of DNA leaves this call unchecked. Germline V CDR1 and CDR2: GTSNPN, SVGIG (reference sequence). The CDR3 is made up of 13 amino acids. CDR3 sequence: CAWSPGFTDTQYF. Complete variable domain (other parts from reference TRBV30 and TRBJ2-3): SQTIHQWPATLVQPVGSPLSLECTVEGTSNPNLYWYRQAAGRGLQLLFYSVGIGQISSEVPQNLSASRPQDRQFILSSKKLLLSDSGFYLCAWSPGFTDTQYFGPGTRLTVL.

This rearrangement joins TRBV29-1 to TRBJ2-2; TCRdb names TRBD2, which stays unverified in the absence of DNA. CDR3 size: 15 residues. CDR1 and CDR2 (germline): SQVTM, ANQGSEA. CDR3: CSVERAGDETGELFF.